Following are 9 T cell receptor beta chains from one sample sequenced in a study of T cell changes during pregnancy in multiple sclerosis. Sequenced by immunoSEQ multiplex PCR; TCRdb stores in-frame clones only, minus some. The sample holds about 69,000 clones, 92% seen once. This specimen was peripheral blood, taken in the third trimester of pregnancy. The origin of the receptors is a female donor in good health, enrolled as a control in a pregnancy study.

The rearrangement joins TRBV5-6 to TRBJ2-1, with 7 bases aligning to TRBD2. V shed 5 bases and J 2 bases; nucleotides not matched to a gene: 7. Looked up from germline, CDR1 is SGHDT and CDR2 is YYEEEE. This CDR3 comprises 15 residues. The CDR3 sequence: CASRSWDYPYNEQFF. CDR3 bases: TGTGCCAGCAGGTCCTGGGACTACCCCTACAATGAGCAGTTCTTC.

The rearrangement uses TRBV6-5 and TRBJ1-5; D not resolved. Trimming took off 5 bases at V and 4 bases at J, with 6 bases between the two ends. CDR1 is MNHEY and CDR2 is SVGAGI in the germline V gene. This CDR3 has 12 amino acids. CDR3 loop: CASSKRNQPQHF. For the CDR3, the DNA is TGTGCCAGCAGTAAGCGGAATCAGCCCCAGCATTTT.

This chain joins TRBV19 and TRBJ2-7; 8 bases are shared with TRBD2. V trimming: 5 bases; J trimming: 5 bases; junction bases outside the gene matches: 14. CDR3 length equals 16 residues. Germline CDR1 is LNHDA and CDR2 is SQIVND (reference sequence). In DNA form, the CDR3 reads TGTGCCAGTAGTTCTCGCGGACTAGCTCTGGAGGACGAGCAGTACTTC. It encodes CASSSRGLALEDEQYF.

This clone has just a few counts. The chain carries TRBV5-5 and TRBJ1-5; D ambiguous. V lost 1 base and J 1 base, leaving 6 bases between the germline ends. The CDR3 has 14 amino acids. Germline CDR1 is SGHKS and CDR2 is YYEKEE (reference sequence). The CDR3 nucleotides are TGTGCCAGCAGCTTGTTTGAGAGCAATCAGCCCCAGCATTTT. Residues: CASSLFESNQPQHF.

The rearrangement links TRBV2 to TRBJ2-1; TRBD2 matches at 11 bases. This CDR3 contains 14 residues. Germline V gene data show CDR1 as SNHLY and CDR2 as FYNNEI. V shed 6 bases, J shed 8 bases, and the junction held 6 bases outside the gene matches. In nucleotides, the CDR3 is TGTGCCAGCAGCCTGACTAGCGGGGTGGATGAGCAGTTCTTC. This translates into CASSLTSGVDEQFF.

This chain joins TRBV28 and TRBJ2-1, with 15 bases lining up with TRBD2. After removal of 6 bases from V and 7 bases from J, the junction contained 10 bases not matched to a gene. CDR3 length: 17 amino acids. Germline assignment: CDR1 MDHEN and CDR2 SYDVKM. CDR3 sequence: CASRESGLAGGWNEQFF. The DNA of the CDR3 is TGTGCCAGCAGGGAGTCGGGACTAGCGGGAGGATGGAATGAGCAGTTCTTC.

The V gene is TRBV2, the J gene TRBJ1-5; 7 bases line up with TRBD1. V shed 4 bases, J shed 1 base, and the junction held 10 bases outside the gene matches. The V gene's germline CDR1 is SNHLY and CDR2 FYNNEI. The CDR3 extends over 17 amino acids. The CDR3 sequence: CASSVIQGRTSNQPQHF. The DNA of the CDR3 is TGTGCCAGCAGTGTTATACAGGGGCGGACGAGCAATCAGCCCCAGCATTTT.

The V gene is TRBV29-1, the J gene TRBJ2-7, with D perhaps TRBD2 (6 bases). V was cut by 6 bases and J by 2 bases, with 14 bases left in between. CDR1 and CDR2 from the germline V gene are SQVTM and ANQGSEA. This CDR3 has 13 amino acids. The CDR3 spells CSVTRQGPYEQYF. CDR3 bases: TGCAGCGTGACTAGGCAGGGCCCCTACGAGCAGTACTTC.

V usage is TRBV19 and J usage is TRBJ1-1; TRBD1 agrees at 7 bases. V was clipped by 1 base and J by 4 bases; unmatched bases: 12. The CDR3 totals 17 residues. Germline loops: CDR1 LNHDA, CDR2 SQIVND (reference sequence). The CDR3 DNA sequence: TGTGCCAGTAGTATAGGACAGGGTGAGGGCGGGTTCACTGAAGCTTTCTTT. It yields the protein CASSIGQGEGGFTEAFF.